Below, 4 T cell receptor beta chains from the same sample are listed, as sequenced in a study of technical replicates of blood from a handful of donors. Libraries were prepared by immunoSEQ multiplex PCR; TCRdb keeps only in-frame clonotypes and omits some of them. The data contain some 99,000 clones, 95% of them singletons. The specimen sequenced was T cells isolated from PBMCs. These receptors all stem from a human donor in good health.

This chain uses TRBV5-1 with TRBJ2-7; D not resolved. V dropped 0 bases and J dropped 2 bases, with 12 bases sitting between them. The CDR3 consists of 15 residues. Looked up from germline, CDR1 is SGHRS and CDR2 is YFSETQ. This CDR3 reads CASSLAPRNAYEQYF. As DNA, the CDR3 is TGCGCCAGCAGCTTGGCTCCGCGGAACGCCTACGAGCAGTACTTC.

The CDR3 loop is CASSPTTGGNEQFF. In DNA form, the CDR3 reads TGTGCCAGCAGCCCAACTACCGGGGGCAATGAGCAGTTCTTC. The chain carries TRBV9 and TRBJ2-1; TRBD2 is a possible D gene (6 bases). Germline V gene data show CDR1 as SGDLS and CDR2 as YYNGEE. The CDR3 runs 14 residues. V gave up 4 bases and J gave up 6 bases, with 14 bases separating them.

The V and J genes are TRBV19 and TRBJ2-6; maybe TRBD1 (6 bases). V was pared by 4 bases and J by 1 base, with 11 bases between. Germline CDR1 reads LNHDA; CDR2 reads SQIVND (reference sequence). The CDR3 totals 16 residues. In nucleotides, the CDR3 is TGTGCCAGTAGTAATACAGGGTTATCTGGGGCCAACGTCCTGACTTTC. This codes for CASSNTGLSGANVLTF.

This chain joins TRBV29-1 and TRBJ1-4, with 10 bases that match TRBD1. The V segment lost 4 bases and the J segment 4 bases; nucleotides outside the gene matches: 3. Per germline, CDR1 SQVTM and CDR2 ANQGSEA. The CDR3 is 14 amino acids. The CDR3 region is CSVGDRGGNEKLFF. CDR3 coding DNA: TGCAGCGTTGGGGACAGGGGAGGTAATGAAAAACTGTTTTTT.